This T cell receptor beta chain was recovered during a study of tumor-infiltrating lymphocytes in primary liver carcinoma. The roughly 18-32 mg bulk tissue piece was not sorted before simultaneous RNA and DNA extraction. The input was about 500 ng total RNA; TCR beta cDNA was made from it with a constant-region primer. Three-round nested multiplex PCR performed with slightly modified ARM-PCR produced the TCR beta libraries. Two initial PCR rounds of about 9 cycles each paired TRBV1-TRBV30 forward primers with a C-beta reverse primer. Using its own MiXCR run on the multiplex PCR reads, TCRdb lists one record per CDR3 protein. The sample has 75,000 to 90,000 distinct CDR3 sequences, approximately 77% seen once. Deletions cut 4 bases from V and 2 bases from J, with 9 bases between. The CDR3 is 14 residues long. Germline-derived CDR1 and CDR2 are SGHNT and YYREEE (reference sequence). Concerning this clonotype: Its antigen is currently unknown.

Regarding the study as a whole: There were only about 7-25% of top clones found in all five tumor regions. When set against blood, tumors had a significantly higher top-250-clone fraction (p = 0.039).

The specimen sequenced was liver tumor tissue from sampling region 1. The subset is: tumor region T1, superior pole. The receptor comes from a middle-aged man with primary liver carcinoma and hepatitis B virus infection. The chain carries TRBV5-4 and TRBJ1-4; D remains unclear. The CDR3 coding sequence is TGTGCCAGCAGCCGTGTCGCCACTAATGAAAAACTGTTTTTT. Translated: CASSRVATNEKLFF.